This is a list of T cell receptor beta chains from one sample in a study of response to subunit inactivated influenza vaccine. TCRdb used MiXCR to reprocess the RT-PCR reads, holding one entry per CDR3 protein. The sample holds about 190,000 distinct CDR3 sequences; 14% are singletons and the top ten take approximately 25%. Sample: CD8+ T cells sorted from PBMCs, taken less than 6 days after vaccination. These receptors were taken from a man in his fifties who received an inactivated influenza vaccine. CDR3s include the opening cysteine and the closing phenylalanine or tryptophan. A D gene is named only where the DNA matches it firmly. The listing skips clone size in some rows; elsewhere it reads once, few, many or a size class.

J	V	size	D	CDR3	DNA
TRBJ2-5	TRBV6-5	many	.	CASSYGGRQETQYF	TGTGCCAGCAGTTACGGGGGGCGGCAAGAGACCCAGTACTTC
TRBJ2-7	TRBV15	.	.	CATSRGGGGTYEQYF	TGTGCCACCAGCAGAGGAGGAGGGGGGACCTACGAGCAGTACTTC
TRBJ1-5	TRBV6-1	few	.	CASMRGPNQPQHF	TGTGCCAGCATGAGGGGCCCAAATCAGCCCCAGCATTTT
TRBJ1-6	TRBV5-6	few	.	CASSLADGSPLHF	TGTGCCAGCAGCTTGGCCGATGGTTCACCCCTCCACTTT
TRBJ2-1	TRBV29-1	.	.	CSVVWYNEQFF	TGCAGCGTCGTATGGTACAATGAGCAGTTCTTC
TRBJ2-1	TRBV12-3/TRBV12-4	.	TRBD2	CASSTLAIDSSYNEQFF	TGTGCCAGCAGCACACTAGCGATAGATAGCTCCTACAATGAGCAGTTCTTC
TRBJ2-1	TRBV7-2	.	TRBD2	CASSPLGSGGYNEQFF	TGTGCCAGCAGCCCGCTGGGTAGCGGGGGGTACAATGAGCAGTTCTTC
TRBJ2-5	TRBV29-1	few	.	CSVAPLSPRETQYF	TGCAGCGTGGCTCCCCTCTCCCCCAGGGAGACCCAGTACTTC
TRBJ2-7	TRBV7-9	.	TRBD1	CASSSGTGRGEQYF	TGTGCCAGCAGCTCCGGGACAGGGAGAGGCGAGCAGTACTTC
TRBJ2-1	TRBV20-1	few	TRBD1	CSAKGQGGYNEQFF	TGCAGTGCCAAGGGACAGGGTGGTTACAATGAGCAGTTCTTC
TRBJ2-3	TRBV4-3	many	.	CASSQEAVRTDTQYF	TGCGCCAGCAGCCAAGAGGCGGTACGCACAGATACGCAGTATTTT
TRBJ2-7	TRBV7-2	.	.	CASSLIYRGVSYEQYF	TGTGCCAGCAGCTTAATCTACCGGGGAGTATCCTACGAGCAGTACTTC
TRBJ2-3	TRBV6-1	.	TRBD1	CASSLTGGIGTDTQYF	TGTGCCAGCAGTTTAACAGGGGGCATTGGCACAGATACGCAGTATTTT
TRBJ2-6	TRBV27	many	.	CASSYTGFTGANVLTF	TGTGCCAGCAGTTACACAGGGTTCACTGGGGCCAACGTCCTGACTTTC
TRBJ1-1	TRBV7-9	.	.	CASSLGWTDNTEAFF	TGTGCCAGCAGCTTAGGGTGGACAGACAACACTGAAGCTTTCTTT
TRBJ2-2	TRBV4-1	.	.	CASSQVPGANTGELFF	TGCGCCAGCAGCCAAGTCCCGGGGGCGAACACCGGGGAGCTGTTTTTT
TRBJ1-4	TRBV27	many	.	CASSLGIGTNEKLFF	TGTGCCAGCAGTTTAGGGATCGGAACTAATGAAAAACTGTTTTTT
TRBJ1-5	TRBV7-9	.	.	CASSPFRDSNQPQHF	TGTGCCAGCAGCCCATTCCGGGACAGCAATCAGCCCCAGCATTTT
TRBJ1-4	TRBV5-1	many	TRBD1	CASSLEGAGTNEKLFF	TGCGCCAGCAGCTTGGAGGGGGCAGGAACTAATGAAAAACTGTTTTTT
TRBJ2-1	TRBV4-1	few	TRBD1	CASSQEAGTAYNEQFF	TGCGCCAGCAGCCAAGAGGCCGGGACAGCTTACAATGAGCAGTTCTTC
TRBJ1-1	TRBV7-9	many	TRBD1	CASSSGGNTEAFF	TGTGCCAGCAGCTCAGGGGGGAATACTGAAGCTTTCTTT
TRBJ2-5	TRBV2	.	.	CASSEGGRTQETQYF	TGTGCCAGCAGTGAAGGCGGACGGACACAAGAGACCCAGTACTTC
TRBJ2-2	TRBV3-1	many	.	CASSQDNGMNTGELFF	TGTGCCAGCAGCCAAGACAACGGGATGAACACCGGGGAGCTGTTTTTT
TRBJ2-2	TRBV14	few	.	CASSQVGRGHWTGELFF	TGTGCCAGCAGCCAAGTCGGGCGGGGGCATTGGACCGGGGAGCTGTTTTTT
TRBJ1-5	TRBV20-1	many	.	CSDPGPPAQHF	TGCAGTGACCCGGGCCCCCCAGCCCAGCATTTT
TRBJ2-2	TRBV24-1	.	TRBD1	CATSDLGGTGDDLYTGELFF	TGTGCCACCAGTGATTTAGGTGGGACAGGGGACGATCTATACACCGGGGAGCTGTTTTTT